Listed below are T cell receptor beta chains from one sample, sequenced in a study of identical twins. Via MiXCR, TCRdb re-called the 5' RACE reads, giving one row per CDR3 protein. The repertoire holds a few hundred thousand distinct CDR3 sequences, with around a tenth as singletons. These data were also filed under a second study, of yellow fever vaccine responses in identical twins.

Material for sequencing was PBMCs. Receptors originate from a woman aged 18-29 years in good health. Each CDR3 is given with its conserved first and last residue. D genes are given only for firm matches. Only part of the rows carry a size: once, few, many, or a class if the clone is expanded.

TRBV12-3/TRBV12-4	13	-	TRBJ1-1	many	CASSGGTDTEAFF	TGTGCCAGCAGCGGTGGTACAGACACTGAAGCTTTCTTT
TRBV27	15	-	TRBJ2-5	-	CASSTPSDSQETQYF	TGTGCCAGCAGTACTCCCTCAGATTCCCAAGAGACCCAGTACTTC
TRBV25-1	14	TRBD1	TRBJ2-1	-	CASGGQGAYNEQFF	TGTGCCAGCGGGGGGCAGGGGGCATACAATGAGCAGTTCTTC
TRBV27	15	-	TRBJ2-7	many	CASSSQSRSSYEQYF	TGTGCCAGCAGTTCCCAATCCCGAAGCTCCTACGAGCAGTACTTC
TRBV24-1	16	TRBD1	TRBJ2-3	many	CATSDARDRDTDTQYF	TGTGCCACCAGTGATGCCCGGGACAGAGACACAGATACGCAGTATTTT
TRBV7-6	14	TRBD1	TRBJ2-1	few	CASSYGTGMNEQFF	TGTGCCAGCAGCTACGGGACAGGGATGAATGAGCAGTTCTTC
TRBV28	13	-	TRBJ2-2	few	CASSRMVHGELFF	TGTGCCAGCAGCCGGATGGTTCACGGGGAGCTGTTTTTT
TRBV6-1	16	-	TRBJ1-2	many	CASSDNLIPGRDGYTF	TGTGCCAGCAGTGACAATCTTATCCCCGGCCGGGATGGCTACACCTTC
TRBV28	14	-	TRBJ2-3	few	CASTLTAYTDTQYF	TGTGCCAGCACCTTAACAGCCTACACAGATACGCAGTATTTT
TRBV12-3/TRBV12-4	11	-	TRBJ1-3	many	CASRSRNTIYF	TGTGCCAGCAGGTCTCGAAACACCATATATTTT
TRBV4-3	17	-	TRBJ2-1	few	CASSQDGGGSSYNEQFF	TGCGCCAGCAGCCAAGACGGGGGCGGGAGCTCCTACAATGAGCAGTTCTTC
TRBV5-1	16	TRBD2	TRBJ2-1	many	CASSLTSGSEYNEQFF	TGCGCCAGCAGCTTGACTAGCGGGAGTGAATACAATGAGCAGTTCTTC
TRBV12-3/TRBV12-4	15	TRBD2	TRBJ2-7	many	CASSPPGLAGGEQYF	TGTGCCAGCAGTCCTCCGGGACTAGCGGGAGGCGAGCAGTACTTC
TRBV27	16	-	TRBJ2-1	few	CASRIRGLRSYNEQFF	TGTGCCAGCAGAATTCGGGGATTACGCTCCTACAATGAGCAGTTCTTC
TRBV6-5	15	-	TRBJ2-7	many	CASSYLRGHSYEQYF	TGTGCCAGCAGTTACCTTCGCGGACATTCCTACGAGCAGTACTTC
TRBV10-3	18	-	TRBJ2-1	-	CAISESPRSKSSYNEQFF	TGTGCCATCAGTGAGTCTCCCAGAAGCAAAAGCTCCTACAATGAGCAGTTCTTC
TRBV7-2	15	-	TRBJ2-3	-	CASRPAGVWADTQYF	TGTGCCAGCAGGCCTGCAGGGGTTTGGGCAGATACGCAGTATTTT
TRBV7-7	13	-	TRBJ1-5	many	CASSLSINQPQHF	TGTGCTAGCAGCTTAAGCATCAATCAGCCCCAGCATTTT
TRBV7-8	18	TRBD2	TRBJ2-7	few	CASSFRGDFLRSSYEQYF	TGTGCCAGCAGCTTCCGGGGGGACTTTCTAAGGAGCTCCTACGAGCAGTACTTC
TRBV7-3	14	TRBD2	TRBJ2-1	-	CASSPNGGGGEQFF	TGTGCCAGCAGCCCCAACGGGGGGGGCGGTGAGCAGTTCTTC
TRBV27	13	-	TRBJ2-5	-	CASSLGDEETQYF	TGTGCCAGCAGTTTGGGGGATGAGGAGACCCAGTACTTC
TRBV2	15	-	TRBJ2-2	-	CASTGQGTNTGELFF	TGTGCCAGCACCGGCCAGGGAACGAACACCGGGGAGCTGTTTTTT
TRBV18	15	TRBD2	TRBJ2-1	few	CASSPRGLADNEQFF	TGTGCCAGCTCACCAAGGGGACTAGCGGACAATGAGCAGTTCTTC
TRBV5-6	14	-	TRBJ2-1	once	CASSFSDYLYEQFF	TGTGCCAGCAGCTTTTCGGACTATCTCTATGAGCAGTTCTTC
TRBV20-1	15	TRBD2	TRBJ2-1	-	CSAGDPSGGYNEQFF	TGCAGTGCTGGGGACCCTAGCGGGGGGTACAATGAGCAGTTCTTC
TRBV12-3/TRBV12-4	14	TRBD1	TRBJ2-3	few	CATLDRGLTDTQYF	TGTGCCACCTTAGACAGGGGACTCACAGATACGCAGTATTTT
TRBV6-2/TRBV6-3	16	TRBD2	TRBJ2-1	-	CASSFTLAGFGNEQFF	TGTGCCAGCAGTTTCACTCTAGCGGGATTCGGTAATGAGCAGTTCTTC
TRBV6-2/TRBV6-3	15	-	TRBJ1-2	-	CASSYSGRLRYGYTF	TGTGCCAGCAGTTACTCCGGACGGTTACGCTATGGCTACACCTTC
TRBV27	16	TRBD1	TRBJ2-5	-	CASSRGTGGRGETQYF	TGTGCCAGCAGCCGAGGGACAGGGGGCCGGGGAGAGACCCAGTACTTC
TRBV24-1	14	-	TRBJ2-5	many	CATSARTEKETQYF	TGTGCCACCAGTGCCAGGACGGAGAAAGAGACCCAGTACTTC
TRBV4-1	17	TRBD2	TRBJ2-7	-	CASSQDRSGRAQGEQYF	TGCGCCAGCAGCCAAGATCGTAGCGGGAGGGCCCAGGGCGAGCAGTACTTC
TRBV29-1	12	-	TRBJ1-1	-	CSVESVNTEAFF	TGCAGCGTTGAGTCAGTTAACACTGAAGCTTTCTTT
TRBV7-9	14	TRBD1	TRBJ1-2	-	CASSKSRTGDGYTF	TGTGCCAGCAGCAAAAGCCGGACAGGGGATGGCTACACCTTC
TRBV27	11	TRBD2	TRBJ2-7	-	CASSLGGLQYF	TGTGCCAGCAGCCTGGGGGGGTTGCAGTACTTC
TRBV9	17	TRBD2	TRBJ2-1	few	CASSVGSGRAFYNEQFF	TGTGCCAGCAGCGTAGGGAGCGGGAGGGCCTTCTACAATGAGCAGTTCTTC
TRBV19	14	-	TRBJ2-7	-	CASSIERPPYEQYF	TGTGCCAGTAGTATCGAAAGACCCCCTTACGAGCAGTACTTC
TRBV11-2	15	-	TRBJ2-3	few	CASSSFPRDTDTQYF	TGTGCCAGCAGCTCATTTCCCCGAGACACAGATACGCAGTATTTT
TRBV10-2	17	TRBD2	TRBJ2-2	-	CASSEPGLAENTGELFF	TGCGCCAGCAGTGAACCTGGACTAGCGGAGAACACCGGGGAGCTGTTTTTT
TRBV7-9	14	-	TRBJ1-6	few	CASSPGGGTSPLHF	TGTGCCAGCAGCCCGGGGGGAGGCACTTCACCCCTCCACTTT
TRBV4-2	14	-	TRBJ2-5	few	CASSQDRGVETQYF	TGTGCCAGCAGCCAAGATCGAGGGGTGGAGACCCAGTACTTC
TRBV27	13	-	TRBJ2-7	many	CASSSRGSYEQYF	TGTGCCAGCAGTTCCAGGGGTTCCTACGAGCAGTACTTC
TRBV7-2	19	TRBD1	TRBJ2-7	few	CASSLALGDRGRFQYEQYF	TGTGCCAGCAGCTTAGCCCTGGGGGACAGGGGGCGGTTTCAGTACGAGCAGTACTTC
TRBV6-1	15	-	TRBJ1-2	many	CASSPRGLANYGYTF	TGTGCCAGCAGCCCCCGGGGGTTAGCTAACTATGGCTACACCTTC
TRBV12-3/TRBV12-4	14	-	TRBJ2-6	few	CASSFFNGANVLTF	TGTGCCAGCAGTTTCTTCAACGGGGCCAACGTCCTGACTTTC
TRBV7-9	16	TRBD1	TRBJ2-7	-	CASSLSTGGLFREQYF	TGTGCCAGCAGCTTATCGACAGGGGGCCTATTTCGCGAGCAGTACTTC
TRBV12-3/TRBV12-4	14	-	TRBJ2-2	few	CASSLLIPPGELFF	TGTGCCAGCAGTCTCCTTATTCCCCCGGGGGAGCTGTTTTTT
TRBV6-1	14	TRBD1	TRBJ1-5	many	CASRTTGGNQPQHF	TGTGCCAGCAGGACCACAGGGGGCAATCAGCCCCAGCATTTT
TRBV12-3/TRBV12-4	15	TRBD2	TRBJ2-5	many	CASRPGLAGQETQYF	TGTGCCAGCAGACCAGGACTAGCGGGGCAAGAGACCCAGTACTTC
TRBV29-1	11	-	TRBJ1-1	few	CSVEVYTEAFF	TGCAGCGTTGAAGTGTACACTGAAGCTTTCTTT
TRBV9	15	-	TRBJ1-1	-	CASSVVGQLNTEAFF	TGTGCCAGCAGCGTAGTCGGGCAGCTGAACACTGAAGCTTTCTTT